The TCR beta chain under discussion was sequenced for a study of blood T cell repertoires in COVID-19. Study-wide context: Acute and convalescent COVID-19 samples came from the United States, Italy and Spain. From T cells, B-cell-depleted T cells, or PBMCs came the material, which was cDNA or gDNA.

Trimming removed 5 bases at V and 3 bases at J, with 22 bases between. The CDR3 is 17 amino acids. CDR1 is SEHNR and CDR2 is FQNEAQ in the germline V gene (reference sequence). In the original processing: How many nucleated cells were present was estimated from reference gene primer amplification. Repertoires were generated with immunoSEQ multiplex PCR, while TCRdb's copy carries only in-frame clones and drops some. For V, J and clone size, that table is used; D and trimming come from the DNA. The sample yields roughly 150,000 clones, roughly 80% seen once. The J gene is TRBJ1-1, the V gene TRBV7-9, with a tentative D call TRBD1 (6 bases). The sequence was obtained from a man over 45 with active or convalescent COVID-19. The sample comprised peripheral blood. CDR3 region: CASSIREVGHQDTEAFF. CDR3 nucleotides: TGTGCCAGCAGCATCCGAGAAGTGGGACACCAGGACACTGAAGCTTTCTTT.